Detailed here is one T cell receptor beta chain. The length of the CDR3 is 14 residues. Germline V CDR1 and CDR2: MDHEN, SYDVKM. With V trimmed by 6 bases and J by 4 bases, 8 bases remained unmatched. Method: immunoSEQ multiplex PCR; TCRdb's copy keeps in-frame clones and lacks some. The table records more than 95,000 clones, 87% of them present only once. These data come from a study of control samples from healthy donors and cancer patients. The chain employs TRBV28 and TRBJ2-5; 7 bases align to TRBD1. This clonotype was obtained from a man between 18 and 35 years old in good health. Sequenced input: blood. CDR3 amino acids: CASSPDRVRETQYF. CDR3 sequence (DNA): TGTGCCAGCAGCCCCGACAGGGTTAGAGAGACCCAGTACTTC.